Shown below are 19 T cell receptor beta chains from a single sample sequenced in a study of T-cell memory formation after mild COVID-19. Using its own MiXCR run on the 5' RACE reads, TCRdb lists one record per CDR3 protein. This table holds 350,000 to 400,000 distinct CDR3 sequences, around 14% found once. Sequencing used PBMCs or a T cell subset sorted from them (not recorded which). The receptor set was obtained from a man aged 18-30 years who had mild COVID-19 (a few samples of this study predate the infection). Cell type and time point are not known.

The CDR3 nucleotides read TGTGCCAGCAGGGAAAATAGTCGTTGGGCGGAGGCCAAAAACATTCAGTACTTC. Amino acid sequence: CASRENSRWAEAKNIQYF. The rearrangement links TRBV6-1 to TRBJ2-4, with no clear D. Per germline, CDR1 MNHNS and CDR2 SASEGT. The CDR3 totals 18 residues. Trimming left V 6 bases short and J 1 base short, with 22 bases between.

To note about this clonotype: A junction boundary mismatches the germline segment, possibly from a read error. This rearrangement joins TRBV6-5 to TRBJ2-7; D is unclear. Germline values: CDR1 MNHEY, CDR2 SVGAGI. This CDR3 spans 13 amino acids. The DNA of the CDR3 is TGTGCCAGCAGCTACTTTGGCTGGGACGAGCAGTACTTC. Its translation: CASSYFGWDEQYF.

This clonotype has just a few counts. In DNA, the CDR3 is TGTGCCAGCAGCTTCGAAACGGGGGGAGCTTTCTTT. Its protein is CASSFETGGAFF. The chain uses TRBV7-9 and TRBJ1-1; D is possibly TRBD1 (5 bases). This CDR3 is 12 amino acids long. Between the trimmed V and J ends, which lost 3 bases and 10 bases, there was a span of 12 bases. Germline CDR1 reads SEHNR; CDR2 reads FQNEAQ (reference sequence).

This clonotype was observed at least ten times. This chain uses TRBV12-3 or TRBV12-4 with TRBJ2-1; D is possibly TRBD2 (5 bases). The V end lost 2 bases, the J end lost 12 bases, and 14 bases lay between the germline ends. CDR3 size: 13 residues. As DNA, the CDR3 is TGTGCCAGCAGTTTAAGCCTCGAGGGAGTGCAGTTCTTC. Protein product: CASSLSLEGVQFF.

This chain joins TRBV5-1 and TRBJ2-5, with 11 bases aligning to TRBD2. The CDR3 is made up of 15 amino acids. Losses at the gene ends were 4 bases for V and 4 bases for J; bases not matched to a gene: 6. Germline-derived CDR1 and CDR2 are SGHRS and YFSETQ. CDR3 nucleotides: TGCGCCAGCAGCATGACTAGCGGGGAGGGAGAGACCCAGTACTTC. The encoded protein is CASSMTSGEGETQYF.

The J gene is TRBJ2-1, the V gene TRBV5-5; TRBD1 matches 9 bases. Germline values: CDR1 SGHKS, CDR2 YYEKEE (reference sequence). The CDR3 loop spans 18 amino acids. V lost 4 bases, J lost 3 bases, and 14 bases stayed unmatched. CDR3 protein: CASSLRPRRDRVYNEQFF. DNA for the CDR3: TGTGCCAGCAGCCTGCGACCCCGGCGGGACAGGGTCTACAATGAGCAGTTCTTC.

This clonotype was seen ten or more times. The rearrangement joins TRBV5-1 to TRBJ2-7, with 11 bases lining up with TRBD2. V lost 2 bases and J lost 4; bases outside the gene matches: 2. From germline, CDR1 is SGHRS and CDR2 YFSETQ. This CDR3 comprises 14 residues. The CDR3 nucleotides are TGCGCCAGCAGCTTACTAGCGGGGGATTACGAGCAGTACGTC. Encoded protein: CASSLLAGDYEQYV.

The V call is TRBV10-3, the J call TRBJ1-2; D remains ambiguous. V was pared by 0 bases and J by 4 bases, with 12 bases between. This CDR3 comprises 15 residues. Germline CDR1 reads ENHRY; CDR2 reads SYGVKD. The CDR3: CAISESITESYGYTF. CDR3 in DNA: TGTGCCATCAGTGAGTCCATTACAGAGTCCTATGGCTACACCTTC.

This clonotype was detected many times. Relative to the germline gene, one junction end is altered; a read error may explain this. The chain links TRBV7-9 to TRBJ2-5; possibly TRBD2 for D (5 bases). Germline CDR1 SEHNR, CDR2 FQNEAQ (reference sequence). The CDR3 is made up of 14 amino acids. DNA of the CDR3: TGTGCCAGCAGCCTAGCCGGGATTCAAGAGACCCAGTACTTC. Translating gives CASSLAGIQETQYF.

The CDR3 coding sequence is TGTGCCAGCAGTTTTTCCAGGGGCAATCAGCCCCAGCATTTT. Encoded protein: CASSFSRGNQPQHF. The chain joins TRBV12-3 or TRBV12-4 to TRBJ1-5, with D perhaps TRBD1 (5 bases). The CDR3 loop spans 14 amino acids. Trimming removed 3 bases from V and 2 bases from J, with 8 bases in between.

The chain recombines TRBV4-3 with TRBJ1-2; maybe TRBD1 (6 bases). This CDR3 is built from 14 residues. Trimming shortened V by 3 bases and J by 7 bases, and 15 bases separated the two germline ends. Germline CDR1 and CDR2: LGHNA and YSLEER. Here the CDR3 reads CASSQDSGEFGYTF. Written as DNA, the CDR3 is TGCGCCAGCAGCCAGGACAGTGGAGAGTTTGGCTACACCTTC.

The sample holds a few counts of this clonotype. The gene calls are TRBV11-3 and TRBJ2-2; D is uncertain. The CDR3 length is 15 residues. CDR1 and CDR2 (germline): SGHNT, YENEEA. V was pared by 0 bases and J by 0 bases, with 5 bases between. CDR3 sequence reads: CASSLEDANTGELFF. The CDR3 DNA follows: TGTGCCAGCAGCTTAGAGGACGCGAACACCGGGGAGCTGTTTTTT.

On this clonotype itself: A much larger clone is a single base away; this may be a read error. This chain joins TRBV20-1 and TRBJ2-5; no clear D. V lost 5 bases and J 5 bases, leaving 9 bases between the germline ends. Germline lookup yields CDR1 DFQATT and CDR2 SNEGSKA (reference sequence). The CDR3 has 11 amino acids. CDR3 residues: CSAPLGETQYF. The DNA of the CDR3 is TGCAGTGCTCCTTTGGGGGAGACCCAGTACTTC.

A few counts support this clonotype. The chain carries TRBV7-6 and TRBJ2-2, with D unclear. V was trimmed by 2 bases and J by 9 bases, leaving 7 bases between them. Germline-derived CDR1 and CDR2 are SGHVS and FNYEAQ. This CDR3 spans 12 amino acids. The DNA for the CDR3 is TGTGCCAGCAGCTTATTTTCCCGGGAGCTGTTTTTT. It yields the protein CASSLFSRELFF.

This clonotype showed up just a few times. The rearrangement links TRBV6-2 or TRBV6-3 to TRBJ2-1; TRBD2 agrees at 8 bases. J gave up 13 bases and V 6 bases, and 5 bases lay outside the gene matches. The germline CDR1 and CDR2 sequences are MNHEY and SVGEGT. The CDR3 length is 11 residues. CDR3 residues: CASSPGLVQFF. DNA for the CDR3: TGTGCCAGCAGCCCGGGACTAGTACAGTTCTTC.

This clonotype showed up just a few times. The V and J genes are TRBV11-2 and TRBJ2-5; 12 nucleotides line up with TRBD2. This CDR3 spans 17 amino acids. V was pared by 5 bases and J by 1 base, with 8 bases of the junction left unmatched. From germline, CDR1 is SGHAT and CDR2 FQNNGV. CDR3 nucleotides: TGTGCCAGCAGCACGCGGGGACTAGCGGGTAGCCAAGAGACCCAGTACTTC. Its protein is CASSTRGLAGSQETQYF.

Many counts were recorded for this clonotype. V gene TRBV4-1 combines with J gene TRBJ1-5; perhaps TRBD1 as D (6 bases). The CDR3 is made up of 12 amino acids. V lost 1 base, J lost 9 bases, and 7 bases lay in between. Germline CDR1 reads MGHRA; CDR2 reads YSYEKL. In nucleotides, the CDR3 is TGCGCCAGCAGCCAAGTAGGGGGGCCCCAGCATTTT. Translated, it gives CASSQVGGPQHF.

This clonotype was counted a few times. The V and J genes are TRBV6-5 and TRBJ1-5; D is unclear. The V end lost 5 bases, the J end lost 1 base, and 9 bases lay between the germline ends. The germline gives CDR1 MNHEY, CDR2 SVGAGI. CDR3 length: 14 amino acids. CDR3 sequence reads: CASSGTGSNQPQHF. The CDR3 DNA is TGTGCCAGCAGTGGCACTGGGAGCAATCAGCCCCAGCATTTT.

This clonotype was recorded many times. This chain joins TRBV12-3 or TRBV12-4 and TRBJ2-5; D might be TRBD2 (6 bases). The CDR3 totals 15 residues. The ends were cut back, 7 bases at V and 7 bases at J, with 22 bases in the middle. The CDR3 DNA sequence: TGTGCCAGCACCGAACTCCGGGACTCTCCGGGGACCCAGTACTTC. Its translation is CASTELRDSPGTQYF.